Reported below is one T cell receptor (beta chain). Its antigen is not identified. PCR employed 60 Vbeta and 13 Jbeta primers. The protocol was immunoSEQ multiplex PCR, while the TCRdb copy is restricted to in-frame clones and leaves out a portion. The sample holds 80,000 to 95,000 clones, roughly 77% seen once. This record belongs to a study of cytomegalovirus exposure and HLA in healthy donors. Overall study findings and caveats: Earlier findings revealed that most TCR beta V segments proved productive either about 87% or about 30% of the time. Some TCR beta chains (164 of them) were listed as cytomegalovirus-associated.

The CDR3 has 14 residues. Germline values: CDR1 SQVTM, CDR2 ANQGSEA. This chain uses TRBV29-1 with TRBJ1-4, with unresolved D. This clonotype was sampled from a woman aged 40 to 50 in good health and CMV-seropositive. Input material: PBMCs. This CDR3 is CSRPSRRVNEKLFF. The CDR3 DNA is TGCAGTCGCCCTTCGCGGAGGGTCAATGAAAAACTGTTTTTT. Full variable domain (outside the CDR3, taken from reference TRBV29-1 and TRBJ1-4): SAVISQKPSRDICQRGTSLTIQCQVDSQVTMMFWYRQQPGQSLTLIATANQGSEATYESGFVIDKFPISRPNLTFSTLTVSNMSPEDSSIYLCSRPSRRVNEKLFFGSGTQLSVL.